The clone carrying this T cell receptor beta chain was counted once. The record originates from a study of blood T cell repertoires in COVID-19. Background on the study: PBMCs, B-cell-depleted T cells, or T cells provided the cDNA or gDNA that made up the material.

In the source study's methods: Reference gene primer amplification in the assay estimated nucleated cell counts. Only in-frame clones appear in the TCRdb table, and some are missing; sequencing was by immunoSEQ multiplex PCR. V and J calls and clone size are given by that table; D and trimming were obtained from the DNA. The sample includes more than 200,000 clones, about 90% of them seen just once. Germline CDR1 and CDR2: MGHRA and YSYEKL. The ends lost 1 base at V and 6 bases at J; junction bases unmatched: 2. The length of the CDR3 is 14 residues. This clonotype was sampled from a woman younger than 30 who had recovered from COVID-19. The material sequenced was PBMCs or T cells enriched from blood (not recorded which). The rearrangement joins TRBV4-1 to TRBJ2-2, with 7 bases lining up with TRBD2. The DNA of the CDR3 is TGCGCCAGCAGCCAAGGACTAGCTCCCGGGGAGCTGTTTTTT. As protein: CASSQGLAPGELFF.